These T cell receptor beta chains were read from a single sample in a study of blood T cell repertoires in COVID-19. Assay used: immunoSEQ multiplex PCR; TCRdb lists only in-frame clones, some missing. The data show 240,000 or so clones, with around 88% seen just once and about 3.3% held by the top ten. Source material: PBMCs or T cells enriched from blood (not recorded which). The receptors were sampled from a woman aged 40 to 50 with acute COVID-19. Each CDR3 is given with its conserved first and last residue. Fields, in order: J gene, D gene, V gene, clone size, CDR3 protein. A D gene is named only where the DNA matches it firmly. Size is omitted from some rows. Given values are once, few, many or a class for expanded clones.

TRBJ2-7 | NA | TRBV19 | few | CASSSKPSGLYEQYF
TRBJ2-6 | NA | TRBV27 | NA | CASSLASGANVLTF
TRBJ2-1 | TRBD2 | TRBV9 | few | CASSVVGTSGYNEQFF
TRBJ2-7 | NA | TRBV7-8 | NA | CASSSAGSRGEQYF
TRBJ1-3 | NA | TRBV7-9 | NA | CASSLRDFTGNTIYF
TRBJ2-1 | NA | TRBV5-5 | NA | CASSFLGPGVEQFF
TRBJ2-1 | NA | TRBV9 | NA | CASSVGWDSSNEQFF
TRBJ1-4 | TRBD1 | TRBV7-9 | few | CASSLVRDREEKLFF
TRBJ2-1 | NA | TRBV4-2 | NA | CASSRGRGVGEQFF
TRBJ2-1 | TRBD2 | TRBV7-3 | NA | CASSLTSANNEQFF
TRBJ2-1 | TRBD1 | TRBV6-1 | NA | CASSEAGGNEQFF
TRBJ2-3 | TRBD2 | TRBV7-9 | NA | CASSSRPAGGTDTQYF
TRBJ2-2 | TRBD1 | TRBV7-3 | NA | CASSLGLTGLPGELFF
TRBJ2-7 | TRBD2 | TRBV13 | NA | CASSALAASSYEQYF
TRBJ2-2 | NA | TRBV9 | NA | CASSVSPTGYTGELFF
TRBJ2-7 | NA | TRBV4-2 | NA | CASSQVHQGYPRDLYEQYF
TRBJ1-2 | TRBD1 | TRBV2 | NA | CASSVGRGQANYGYTF
TRBJ1-6 | TRBD1 | TRBV27 | NA | CASSSPPGQGNSPLHF
TRBJ1-1 | TRBD1 | TRBV9 | NA | CASSPGGSRVNTEAFF
TRBJ2-1 | TRBD1 | TRBV5-1 | NA | CASSLAGTGGFLTYNEQFF
TRBJ2-7 | NA | TRBV30 | NA | CAWSVSQVLHEQYF